The 28 T cell receptor beta chains listed next were all sequenced from one sample in a study of T cell responses to AZD1222 COVID-19 vaccine. Sequencing was performed with immunoSEQ multiplex PCR; in TCRdb, only in-frame clones are kept and a portion is missing. The profile shows around 88,000 clones, roughly 86% of them singletons. The sample was peripheral blood, taken on day 0 of AZD1222 vaccination. The source of these receptors is an adult in good health.

The rearrangement uses TRBV9 and TRBJ1-2, with 11 bases aligning to TRBD1. The germline CDR1 and CDR2 sequences are SGDLS and YYNGEE. The CDR3 runs 16 residues. Trimming at V came to 3 bases and at J to 11 bases, leaving 15 bases not matched to a gene. The CDR3 protein is CASSGRSGTGGIGYTF. The CDR3 DNA follows: TGTGCCAGCAGCGGAAGGTCCGGGACAGGGGGGATCGGATACACCTTC. The whole variable domain, remainder taken from reference TRBV9 and TRBJ1-2, is DSGVTQTPKHLITATGQRVTLRCSPRSGDLSVYWYQQSLDQGLQFLIQYYNGEERAKGNILERFSAQQFPDLHSELNLSSLELGDSALYFCASSGRSGTGGIGYTFGSGTRLTVV.

The rearrangement uses TRBV4-2 and TRBJ2-7; D is perhaps TRBD2 (7 bases). There are 15 residues in the CDR3. The V gene lost 2 bases and the J gene lost 2 bases, with 13 bases spanning the gap. From germline, CDR1 is LGHNA and CDR2 YNFKEQ. As DNA, the CDR3 is TGTGCCAGCAGCCAACCTAGGGGGGGAACCTACGAGCAGTACTTC. This encodes CASSQPRGGTYEQYF.

The chain is built from TRBV9 and TRBJ2-1; D gene unclear. The V end lost 4 bases, the J end lost 0 bases, and 11 bases lay between the germline ends. Germline CDR1 is SGDLS and CDR2 is YYNGEE. The CDR3 contains 15 residues. CDR3 DNA sequence: TGTGCCAGCAGCCCCGACACTGCCTCCTACAATGAGCAGTTCTTC. Translated, it gives CASSPDTASYNEQFF.

This clone occurred a few times. The chain combines TRBV3-1 (or the pseudogene TRBV3-2) with TRBJ1-3; D is uncertain. From germline, CDR1 is LGHDT and CDR2 YNNKEL (reference sequence). Trimming left V 5 bases short and J 2 bases short, with 13 bases between. This CDR3 is built from 15 residues. The CDR3 sequence is CASSSPMVTGNTIYF. CDR3 nucleotides: TGTGCCAGCAGCTCCCCCATGGTCACTGGAAACACCATATATTTT.

The chain carries TRBV5-8 and TRBJ2-3; the D gene is possibly TRBD1 (6 bases). CDR3 length: 16 amino acids. Looked up from germline, CDR1 is SGHTS and CDR2 is YDEGEE. V gave up 0 bases and J gave up 0 bases, with 11 bases separating them. In DNA form, the CDR3 reads TGTGCCAGCAGCTTGGGACAGGATACTAGCACAGATACGCAGTATTTT. This translates into CASSLGQDTSTDTQYF. Filled out from reference TRBV5-8 and TRBJ2-3, the complete variable domain reads EAGVTQSPTHLIKTRGQQATLRCSPISGHTSVYWYQQALGLGLQFLLWYDEGEERNRGNFPPRFSGRQFPNYSSELNVNALELEDSALYLCASSLGQDTSTDTQYFGPGTRLTVL.

This sequence joins TRBV28 and TRBJ2-2; D not resolved. Germline assignment: CDR1 MDHEN and CDR2 SYDVKM. V gave up 6 bases and J gave up 1 base, with 18 bases separating them. CDR3 length: 17 amino acids. The CDR3 is CASSSLLTSLNTGELFF. The CDR3 nucleotides read TGTGCCAGCAGCTCCCTCCTGACAAGCCTGAACACCGGGGAGCTGTTTTTT.

CDR3 DNA: TGTGCCAGTAGCCTTCGGGTAGGGTTAAATGAAAAACTGTTTTTT. Translated, it gives CASSLRVGLNEKLFF. The chain carries TRBV19 and TRBJ1-4; no reliable D call. In germline, CDR1 is LNHDA, CDR2 SQIVND (reference sequence). The CDR3 spans 15 residues. Trimming removed 6 bases from V and 5 bases from J, with 16 bases in between.

This chain uses TRBV19 with TRBJ1-5, with 10 bases identical to TRBD1. The CDR3 length is 19 residues. CDR1 is LNHDA, CDR2 SQIVND, per germline (reference sequence). Trimming at V came to 7 bases and at J to 2 bases, leaving 17 bases not matched to a gene. The chain's CDR3 is CASTSRKGQGLFGNQPQHF. The CDR3 DNA sequence: TGTGCCAGTACCTCTCGGAAGGGACAGGGGTTATTTGGCAATCAGCCCCAGCATTTT.

V and J are TRBV2 and TRBJ2-2; either TRBD1 or TRBD2 may fit D (5 bases each). V dropped 5 bases and J dropped 4 bases, with 14 bases sitting between them. Germline V gene lookup returns CDR1 SNHLY and CDR2 FYNNEI. The CDR3 totals 15 residues. The CDR3 region has the DNA TGTGCCAGCAGTTTCGGGACCCTTGCCACCGGGGAGCTGTTTTTT. The encoded protein is CASSFGTLATGELFF.

J is TRBJ2-7 and V is TRBV19; the D is unclear. This CDR3 has 17 residues. Between the trimmed V and J ends, which lost 5 bases and 0 bases, there was a span of 20 bases. Germline values: CDR1 LNHDA, CDR2 SQIVND (reference sequence). The CDR3 loop is CASSPPRVRPDSYEQYF. The DNA for the CDR3 is TGTGCCAGTAGTCCTCCTCGGGTGAGACCCGACTCCTACGAGCAGTACTTC. Full variable domain (missing parts from reference TRBV19 and TRBJ2-7): DGGITQSPKYLFRKEGQNVTLSCEQNLNHDAMYWYRQDPGQGLRLIYYSQIVNDFQKGDIAEGYSVSREKKESFPLTVTSAQKNPTAFYLCASSPPRVRPDSYEQYFGPGTRLTVT.

The gene calls are TRBV9 and TRBJ2-4; 8 nucleotides line up with TRBD1. The trim removed 4 bases at V and 0 bases at J, leaving 3 bases unmatched. CDR3 length equals 15 residues. Germline V gives CDR1 SGDLS, CDR2 YYNGEE. This CDR3 reads CASSPDRVAKNIQYF. The DNA of the CDR3 is TGTGCCAGCAGCCCGGACAGGGTAGCCAAAAACATTCAGTACTTC.

The V gene is TRBV6-4, the J gene TRBJ2-1; D ambiguous. V lost 5 bases, J lost 0 bases, and 5 bases lay in between. Per the germline V gene, CDR1 is MRHNA and CDR2 is SNTAGT. The CDR3 loop spans 13 amino acids. CDR3 region: CASSSSSYNEQFF. The CDR3 region has the DNA TGTGCCAGCAGTTCAAGCTCCTACAATGAGCAGTTCTTC.

V gene TRBV9 combines with J gene TRBJ2-7; D ambiguous. Germline V gives CDR1 SGDLS, CDR2 YYNGEE. Between the trimmed V and J ends, which lost 1 base and 1 base, there was a span of 12 bases. The CDR3 sequence is 15 residues long. The CDR3 DNA follows: TGTGCCAGCAGCGTAAGCTGGACGGAGTCCTACGAGCAGTACTTC. It codes for CASSVSWTESYEQYF. The full variable domain, completed using reference TRBV9 and TRBJ2-7, is DSGVTQTPKHLITATGQRVTLRCSPRSGDLSVYWYQQSLDQGLQFLIQYYNGEERAKGNILERFSAQQFPDLHSELNLSSLELGDSALYFCASSVSWTESYEQYFGPGTRLTVT.

The chain couples TRBV7-2 to TRBJ1-5; unclear D gene. This CDR3 comprises 16 residues. Trimming pared 0 bases from V and 5 bases from J, leaving 14 bases between. CDR1 is SGHTA and CDR2 is FQGNSA in the germline V gene. CDR3 protein: CASSLALERSHQPQHF. DNA for the CDR3: TGTGCCAGCAGCTTAGCGCTAGAAAGGAGCCATCAGCCCCAGCATTTT.

The chain is built from TRBV29-1 and TRBJ2-1; D is tentatively TRBD1 or TRBD2 (5 bases each). CDR1 and CDR2 from the germline V gene are SQVTM and ANQGSEA. CDR3 length equals 13 residues. Trimming left V 7 bases short and J 7 bases short, with 17 bases between. CDR3 region: CSARRDLVNEQFF. The DNA of the CDR3 is TGCAGCGCTCGCCGGGACCTGGTGAATGAGCAGTTCTTC.

The V and J genes are TRBV4-1 and TRBJ2-7; D call uncertain. Germline V gives CDR1 MGHRA, CDR2 YSYEKL. Trimming left V 0 bases short and J 3 bases short, with 9 bases between. This CDR3 is built from 14 residues. As DNA, the CDR3 is TGCGCCAGCAGCCAAGAGGGTATCAACTACGAGCAGTACTTC. Residues: CASSQEGINYEQYF.

The chain is built from TRBV27 and TRBJ2-7; 9 bases are shared with TRBD2. From germline, CDR1 is MNHEY and CDR2 SMNVEV (reference sequence). With V trimmed by 3 bases and J by 4 bases, 4 bases remained unmatched. This CDR3 comprises 14 residues. CDR3 DNA sequence: TGTGCCAGCAGTTTCGCGGGAGGGCCGTACGAGCAGTACTTC. Encoded protein: CASSFAGGPYEQYF.

V usage is TRBV3-1 (or the pseudogene TRBV3-2) and J usage is TRBJ1-1, with D maybe TRBD1 (6 bases). The V end lost 4 bases, the J end lost 10 bases, and 13 bases lay between the germline ends. The CDR3 extends over 12 amino acids. Germline V gene lookup returns CDR1 LGHDT and CDR2 YNNKEL (reference sequence). DNA of the CDR3: TGTGCCAGCAGCCCCCTCCAGGGGACAGCTTTCTTT. It is translated as CASSPLQGTAFF.

The rearrangement links TRBV28 to TRBJ2-7; D is undetermined. The length of the CDR3 is 14 residues. V was trimmed by 2 bases and J by 6 bases, leaving 14 bases between them. The germline gives CDR1 MDHEN, CDR2 SYDVKM. CDR3 coding DNA: TGTGCCAGCAGTTTAATGAGCTGGGCTCCCGAGCAGTACTTC. Its protein is CASSLMSWAPEQYF.

The chain employs TRBV12-3 or TRBV12-4 and TRBJ2-1, with D tentatively TRBD2 (5 bases). CDR3 length: 12 residues. Trimming cost V 11 bases and J 6 bases, with 14 bases left between them. The CDR3 protein is CAAAGSVNEQFF. The DNA of the CDR3 is TGTGCCGCTGCGGGTTCCGTCAATGAGCAGTTCTTC.

The chain couples TRBV28 to TRBJ1-5, with a possible D match to TRBD1 (5 bases). Deletions cut 6 bases from V and 7 bases from J, with 16 bases between. The CDR3 spans 14 residues. CDR1 MDHEN and CDR2 SYDVKM come from the germline V gene. The DNA for the CDR3 is TGTGCCAGCAGCCTAATTCAGGGAGGACAGCCCCAGCATTTT. Its translation is CASSLIQGGQPQHF.

This clone was counted a single time. The chain joins TRBV28 to TRBJ1-2; D not certain. From germline, CDR1 is MDHEN and CDR2 SYDVKM. V shed 3 bases and J shed 4 bases, with 9 bases lying between them. The CDR3 spans 13 residues. The CDR3 region is CASSLPRFYGYTF. The CDR3 nucleotides read TGTGCCAGCAGTTTGCCGAGGTTCTATGGCTACACCTTC.

CDR3 sequence: CASSEDASGYNEQFF. The CDR3 DNA reads as TGTGCCAGCAGTGAGGATGCTAGCGGGTACAATGAGCAGTTCTTC. The chain joins TRBV6-1 to TRBJ2-1; 8 positions agree with TRBD2. Germline loops: CDR1 MNHNS, CDR2 SASEGT. V trimming: 3 bases; J trimming: 4 bases; junction bases outside the gene matches: 5. CDR3 length equals 15 residues.

V is TRBV5-4 and J is TRBJ1-1; the D gene is possibly TRBD1 (6 bases). V dropped 3 bases and J dropped 0 bases, with 15 bases sitting between them. CDR3 size: 16 residues. Germline V gene lookup returns CDR1 SGHNT and CDR2 YYREEE (reference sequence). Written as DNA, the CDR3 is TGTGCCAGCAGCTCCAGAAGAGGGGGTTTGAACACTGAAGCTTTCTTT. This gives the protein CASSSRRGGLNTEAFF.

This clone was detected only a few times. The chain links TRBV30 to TRBJ2-3; D could derive from TRBD1 or TRBD2 (6 bases each). V was pared by 0 bases and J by 3 bases, with 13 bases between. The CDR3 extends over 15 amino acids. Germline V gene data show CDR1 as GTSNPN and CDR2 as SVGIG (reference sequence). In DNA, the CDR3 is TGTGCCTGGAGTGTTCCCCTAGGGGGGACAGATACGCAGTATTTT. Its protein is CAWSVPLGGTDTQYF.

Only a few counts were recorded for this clone. The J gene is TRBJ1-3, the V gene TRBV3-1 (or the pseudogene TRBV3-2); D remains ambiguous. The germline V and J ends were trimmed by 1 base and 0 bases, with 7 bases remaining between them. Looked up from germline, CDR1 is LGHDT and CDR2 is YNNKEL (reference sequence). The CDR3 is 15 residues long. The CDR3 region is CASSQGHSSGNTIYF. In DNA, the CDR3 is TGTGCCAGCAGCCAAGGTCACAGCTCTGGAAACACCATATATTTT.

The rearrangement joins TRBV7-2 to TRBJ2-5; perhaps TRBD1 as D (5 bases). Germline CDR1 reads SGHTA; CDR2 reads FQGNSA. CDR3 length equals 17 residues. Trimming left V 5 bases short and J 0 bases short, with 19 bases between. The CDR3 protein is CASSPGLQGWYQETQYF. For the CDR3, the DNA is TGTGCCAGCAGCCCGGGCCTTCAGGGCTGGTACCAAGAGACCCAGTACTTC.

This sequence joins TRBV25-1 and TRBJ1-2; 12 bases line up with TRBD1. V shed 3 bases and J 4 bases; nucleotides not matched to a gene: 3. Germline V gene sequence: CDR1 MGHDK, CDR2 SYGVNS. The CDR3 contains 15 residues. CDR3 amino acids: CASSEGTGGSYGYTF. The CDR3, as DNA: TGTGCCAGCAGTGAGGGGACAGGGGGCAGCTATGGCTACACCTTC.